The 2 T cell receptor beta chains below come from one sample, sequenced in a study of Graves' ophthalmopathy and Graves' hyperthyroidism. RNA transcripts were the source from which TCR beta CDR3 regions were amplified. First-round RT-PCR with HTBI primers preceded a second-round multiplex PCR. TCRdb re-called the multiplex PCR reads through MiXCR, storing one row per CDR3 protein. The sample records roughly 610,000 distinct CDR3 sequences, around a fifth being singletons. The sample taken for sequencing was peripheral blood. These receptors were obtained from a woman aged 18-35 years with stable Graves' hyperthyroidism. Some clones in this sample may be carry-over from other donors' samples.

This chain links TRBV4-2 with TRBJ2-2; TRBD2 matches 9 bases. The V and J ends lost 2 bases and 4 bases, in that order; junction bases with no gene match: 8. The CDR3 is made up of 17 amino acids. Germline assignment: CDR1 LGHNA and CDR2 YNFKEQ. CDR3 bases: TGTGCCAGCAGCCAATATAGCGGGGGAGGGAGCACCGGGGAGCTGTTTTTT. This sequence encodes CASSQYSGGGSTGELFF.

The sample holds many counts of this clonotype. The V gene is TRBV5-1, the J gene TRBJ2-2; D unclear. Trimming cost V 2 bases and J 4 bases, with 6 bases left between them. The CDR3 is made up of 13 amino acids. CDR1 and CDR2 (germline): SGHRS, YFSETQ. The CDR3 DNA sequence: TGCGCCAGCAGCTTCACAGCCACCGGGGAGCTGTTTTTT. Protein: CASSFTATGELFF.